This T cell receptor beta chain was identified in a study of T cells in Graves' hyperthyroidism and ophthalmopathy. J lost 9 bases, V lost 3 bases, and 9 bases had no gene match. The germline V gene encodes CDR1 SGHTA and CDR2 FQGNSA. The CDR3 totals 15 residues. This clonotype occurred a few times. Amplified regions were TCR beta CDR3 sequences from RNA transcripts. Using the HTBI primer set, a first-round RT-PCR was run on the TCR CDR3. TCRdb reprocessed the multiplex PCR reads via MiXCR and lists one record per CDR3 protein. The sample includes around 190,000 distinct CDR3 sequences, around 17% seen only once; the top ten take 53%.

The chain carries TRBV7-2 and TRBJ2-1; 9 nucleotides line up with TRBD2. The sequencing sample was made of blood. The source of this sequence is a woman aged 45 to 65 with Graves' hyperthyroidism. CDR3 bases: TGTGCCAGCAGCTTGGGACTAGCAATCCGCGGTGAGCAGTTCTTC. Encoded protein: CASSLGLAIRGEQFF.